This entry describes one TCR beta chain. Sequenced by immunoSEQ multiplex PCR; TCRdb stores in-frame clones only, minus some. The table lists 640,000 or so clones, around 87% of them singletons. The sample is drawn from a study of shared T cell receptors in the human thymus. The CDR3 sequence is 18 residues long. The germline V gene encodes CDR1 SGHDT and CDR2 YYEEEE. V lost 2 bases, J lost 2 bases, and 9 bases stayed unmatched. This sample also belongs to another study, concerning human thymus T cells. In that study: Immunologically healthy infants in Finland undergoing congenital heart defect surgery were the donors. Thymic tissue was derived from resections collected during corrective heart surgery. Blood and thymic repertoires both appeared biased in V and J gene usage. Related studies found that unrelated individuals share highly overlapping thymic repertoires.

The source material was thymocytes. This chain joins TRBV5-6 and TRBJ2-2; 10 bases line up with TRBD2. The clonotype originates from a boy in the first two years of life with a congenital heart defect. CDR3 sequence: CASSFAPGLATNTGELFF. The DNA of the CDR3 is TGTGCCAGCAGCTTCGCGCCGGGACTAGCGACCAACACCGGGGAGCTGTTTTTT.